What follows are 10 T cell receptor beta chains derived from one specimen sequenced in a study of identical twins. TCRdb reprocessed the 5' RACE reads with MiXCR, giving one entry per CDR3 protein. The sample gives approximately 250,000 distinct CDR3 sequences, 6.5% of which show up once; roughly 15% is in the top ten. The same data also went into a second study, on T cells expressing NK-cell markers.

The sequenced sample consisted of CD8+ T cells sorted from blood. Receptors originate from a woman younger than 35 in good health.

This clonotype was seen at least ten times. This chain connects TRBV25-1 to TRBJ2-2; D may match TRBD1 or TRBD2 (5 bases each). Deletions cut 4 bases from V and 6 bases from J, with 9 bases between. Looked up from germline, CDR1 is MGHDK and CDR2 is SYGVNS. The CDR3 is 13 amino acids. The CDR3 loop is CASSVGDAGELFF. CDR3 nucleotide sequence: TGTGCCAGCAGTGTCGGGGACGCCGGGGAGCTGTTTTTT.

This clonotype appeared a few times. The chain recombines TRBV19 with TRBJ2-7; 11 nucleotides agree with TRBD1. Per the germline V gene, CDR1 is LNHDA and CDR2 is SQIVND (reference sequence). This CDR3 spans 15 amino acids. V lost 6 bases to trimming and J lost 5 bases; unmatched junction nucleotides: 9. The chain's CDR3 is CASSRPRTGGHEQYF. CDR3 coding DNA: TGTGCCAGTAGCCGACCGCGGACAGGGGGCCACGAGCAGTACTTC.

This clonotype was seen a few times. Here the CDR3 DNA reads TGTGCCAGCAGCTTGAGCACAGCTGACAATGAGCAGTTCTTC. It yields the protein CASSLSTADNEQFF. The chain links TRBV5-6 to TRBJ2-1; D not resolved. In germline, CDR1 is SGHDT, CDR2 YYEEEE. The CDR3 consists of 14 residues. V was cut by 1 base and J by 5 bases, with 10 bases left in between.

This clonotype was detected many times. The V and J genes are TRBV7-6 and TRBJ1-1; D unclear. The CDR3 is made up of 15 amino acids. Germline CDR1 reads SGHVS; CDR2 reads FNYEAQ. V lost 1 base to trimming and J lost 4 bases, with 13 bases between them. DNA for the CDR3: TGTGCCAGCAGCTTAGGCCCCGGACTGGGCACTGAAGCTTTCTTT. As protein: CASSLGPGLGTEAFF.

J is TRBJ2-1 and V is TRBV7-9; no firm D call. The ends were cut back, 1 base at V and 10 bases at J, with 11 bases in the middle. The CDR3 has 13 amino acids. Germline values: CDR1 SEHNR, CDR2 FQNEAQ (reference sequence). The CDR3 reads CASSLGSVSEQFF. DNA of the CDR3: TGTGCCAGCAGCTTAGGCTCAGTTAGCGAGCAGTTCTTC.

This chain connects TRBV10-2 to TRBJ2-1; 15 nucleotides align to TRBD2. V trimming: 0 bases; J trimming: 7 bases; junction bases outside the gene matches: 4. The germline V gene encodes CDR1 WSHSY and CDR2 SAAADI. CDR3 length: 17 residues. The CDR3 DNA follows: TGCGCCAGCAGTGAGTCTGGGACTAGCGGGAGGAGGAATGAGCAGTTCTTC. Amino acid sequence: CASSESGTSGRRNEQFF.

The chain recombines TRBV4-3 with TRBJ1-3, with D unresolved. The CDR3 is 16 residues long. The germline V gene has CDR1 LGHNA and CDR2 YSLEER. V was cut by 4 bases and J by 0 bases, with 13 bases left in between. The CDR3 spells CASSRARDYSGNTIYF. The CDR3 DNA reads as TGCGCCAGCAGCCGCGCACGGGATTACTCTGGAAACACCATATATTTT.

The rearrangement uses TRBV11-2 and TRBJ2-7, with TRBD2 matching 8 bases. This CDR3 spans 13 amino acids. Germline loops: CDR1 SGHAT, CDR2 FQNNGV. Unmatched junction bases numbered 6, after V lost 4 bases and J lost 7 bases. The CDR3: CASSSPGGREQYF. The CDR3 DNA reads TGTGCCAGCAGCTCGCCGGGGGGGCGGGAGCAGTACTTC.

This clonotype was detected only once. The chain is built from TRBV2 and TRBJ2-1, with 9 positions matching TRBD2. The length of the CDR3 is 15 residues. The ends lost 2 bases at V and 5 bases at J; junction bases unmatched: 4. Per the germline V gene, CDR1 is SNHLY and CDR2 is FYNNEI. The CDR3 bases are TGTGCCAGCAGTGAAAGGCTAGCGGGGAACAATGAGCAGTTCTTC. Its protein product is CASSERLAGNNEQFF.

The genes are TRBV5-6 and TRBJ2-5; 8 bases align to TRBD2. The CDR3 extends over 16 amino acids. The ends lost 4 bases at V and 5 bases at J; junction bases unmatched: 13. From germline, CDR1 is SGHDT and CDR2 YYEEEE. CDR3 protein: CASSPSGTSDLETQYF. In nucleotides, the CDR3 is TGTGCCAGCAGCCCCTCCGGGACTAGTGATCTTGAGACCCAGTACTTC. Together with reference TRBV5-6 and TRBJ2-5, the CDR3 gives the full variable domain: DAGVTQSPTHLIKTRGQQVTLRCSPKSGHDTVSWYQQALGQGPQFIFQYYEEEERQRGNFPDRFSGHQFPNYSSELNVNALLLGDSALYLCASSPSGTSDLETQYFGPGTRLLVL.